A selection of T cell receptor beta chains follows, all from one sample in a study of T-cell memory formation after mild COVID-19. TCRdb independently ran MiXCR on the 5' RACE reads; one entry per CDR3 protein. The sample has about 250,000 distinct CDR3 sequences, approximately 15% seen once. The sequenced material came from PBMCs or a T cell subset sorted from them (not recorded which). The receptors shown here come from an adult woman who had mild COVID-19 (a few samples of this study predate the infection). Cell type and time point are not known. The CDR3 runs from the conserved cysteine through the conserved F or W. A D gene is named only where the DNA matches it firmly. Only part of the rows carry a size: once, few, many, or a class if the clone is expanded.

>TRBV7-8|TRBD2|TRBJ2-1|many
CASSLRVGLAGYNEQFF
TGTGCCAGCAGCCTTCGGGTTGGGCTAGCGGGATACAATGAGCAGTTCTTC
>TRBV7-9|TRBD1|TRBJ2-5|-
CASSRRGIPIGETQYF
TGTGCCAGCAGCCGCAGGGGGATCCCTATTGGAGAGACCCAGTACTTC
>TRBV30|TRBD2|TRBJ2-2|few
CAWSAGLAGGVGELFF
TGTGCCTGGAGTGCCGGACTAGCGGGAGGAGTCGGGGAGCTGTTTTTT
>TRBV29-1|-|TRBJ1-3|few
CSVEDGGRNTIYF
TGCAGCGTTGAAGATGGGGGTCGAAACACCATATATTTT
>TRBV7-9|-|TRBJ2-3|-
CASSLYVRNTDTQYF
TGTGCCAGCAGCTTGTACGTCAGGAATACAGATACGCAGTATTTT
>TRBV24-1|-|TRBJ2-4|few
CATSDYRGFAKNIQYF
TGTGCCACCAGTGATTATCGGGGGTTCGCCAAAAACATTCAGTACTTC
>TRBV3-1|-|TRBJ2-4|few
CASSQGAYPKNIQYF
TGTGCCAGCAGCCAAGGTGCCTATCCCAAAAACATTCAGTACTTC
>TRBV5-1|TRBD1|TRBJ2-2|-
CASGDGTVTAGELFF
TGCGCCAGCGGGGACGGGACAGTGACGGCCGGGGAGCTGTTTTTT
>TRBV20-1|TRBD2|TRBJ2-2|few
CSARDWTSGGTGELFF
TGCAGTGCTAGAGATTGGACTAGCGGGGGCACCGGGGAGCTGTTTTTT
>TRBV9|-|TRBJ1-5|many
CASSVGEFNQPQHF
TGTGCCAGCAGCGTAGGGGAATTCAATCAGCCCCAGCATTTT
>TRBV5-1|-|TRBJ2-1|-
CASSPPTAYNEQFF
TGCGCCAGCAGCCCGCCGACAGCATACAATGAGCAGTTCTTC
>TRBV29-1|TRBD2|TRBJ2-1|few
CSVEEMAGGPYEQFF
TGCAGCGTTGAAGAGATGGCGGGAGGGCCATATGAGCAGTTCTTC
>TRBV20-1|-|TRBJ2-7|-
CSALSTRDLTYEQYF
TGCAGTGCTTTGTCGACCCGGGACTTAACCTACGAGCAGTACTTC
>TRBV12-3/TRBV12-4|-|TRBJ2-2|few
CATRGANTGELFF
TGTGCCACCAGGGGAGCGAACACCGGGGAGCTGTTTTTT
>TRBV4-2|-|TRBJ1-4|few
CASSQDRDEKLFF
TGTGCCAGCAGCCAAGACCGGGATGAAAAACTGTTTTTT
>TRBV5-1|TRBD1|TRBJ2-1|few
CASSPVGGEYNEQFF
TGCGCCAGCAGCCCGGTAGGGGGCGAATACAATGAGCAGTTCTTC
>TRBV10-3|-|TRBJ1-5|-
CAISGGGQEQPQHF
TGTGCCATCAGTGGGGGGGGGCAGGAGCAGCCCCAGCATTTT
>TRBV4-3|TRBD1|TRBJ2-1|-
CASSQGQATGGEQFF
TGCGCCAGCAGCCAAGGACAAGCAACAGGGGGTGAGCAGTTCTTC
>TRBV3-1|-|TRBJ2-7|few
CASSQVTGTYEQYF
TGTGCCAGCAGCCAAGTAACAGGGACGTACGAGCAGTACTTC
>TRBV12-3/TRBV12-4|TRBD1|TRBJ2-7|many
CASSQPTQTGSEQYF
TGTGCCAGCAGCCAACCAACTCAGACAGGGTCCGAGCAGTACTTC
>TRBV7-9|TRBD1|TRBJ1-2|few
CASSSPGGSGQGANGYTF
TGTGCCAGCAGCTCTCCCGGGGGGTCGGGACAGGGGGCAAATGGCTACACCTTC
>TRBV27|TRBD2|TRBJ2-5|few
CASGKTSGAQETQYF
TGTGCCAGCGGAAAGACTAGCGGGGCCCAAGAGACCCAGTACTTC
>TRBV25-1|-|TRBJ2-1|-
CASRPSGGTAHYNEQFF
TGTGCCAGCAGGCCCTCGGGGGGGACAGCCCATTACAATGAGCAGTTCTTC
>TRBV30|-|TRBJ1-4|-
CAWSASWEKLFF
TGTGCCTGGAGTGCGTCGTGGGAAAAACTGTTTTTT
>TRBV7-3|-|TRBJ2-2|-
CASSLTSYSRELFF
TGTGCCAGCAGCCTAACTAGTTACTCTCGGGAGCTGTTTTTT
>TRBV12-3/TRBV12-4|TRBD1|TRBJ2-1|-
CASNRGTGHNEQFF
TGTGCCAGCAATCGAGGGACAGGGCACAATGAGCAGTTCTTC
>TRBV12-3/TRBV12-4|-|TRBJ2-7|many
CASSPGQYSYEQYF
TGTGCCAGCAGTCCAGGACAGTATTCCTACGAGCAGTACTTC
>TRBV29-1|-|TRBJ2-3|many
CSGRPGSGSDTQYF
TGCAGCGGCCGGCCCGGTAGCGGTTCAGATACGCAGTATTTT
>TRBV24-1|-|TRBJ2-3|-
CATSESGSDTQYF
TGTGCCACCAGTGAGAGTGGATCAGATACGCAGTATTTT
>TRBV6-5|-|TRBJ1-4|-
CASKRRAAVNEKLFF
TGTGCCAGCAAGCGTAGGGCAGCAGTTAATGAAAAACTGTTTTTT
>TRBV20-1|-|TRBJ1-4|few
CSASIGSSNEKLFF
TGCAGTGCTAGCATTGGCAGCTCTAATGAAAAACTGTTTTTT
>TRBV6-1|-|TRBJ2-1|-
CASKGTASNEQFF
TGTGCCAGCAAGGGGACCGCGAGCAATGAGCAGTTCTTC
>TRBV12-3/TRBV12-4|-|TRBJ2-5|-
CASSGAETQYF
TGTGCCAGCAGTGGCGCAGAGACCCAGTACTTC
>TRBV24-1|-|TRBJ2-7|-
CATSDPGRDYEQYF
TGTGCCACCAGTGACCCCGGACGGGACTACGAGCAGTACTTC
>TRBV7-6|TRBD1|TRBJ2-5|-
CASSLGGQGAGETQYF
TGTGCCAGCAGCTTGGGGGGACAGGGGGCGGGAGAGACCCAGTACTTC
>TRBV7-3|-|TRBJ2-2|-
CASSRGSNTGELFF
TGTGCCAGCAGCCGGGGGTCGAACACCGGGGAGCTGTTTTTT
>TRBV10-3|TRBD1|TRBJ2-1|many
CAISVGPPGQGNNEQFF
TGTGCCATCAGTGTGGGACCTCCGGGACAGGGGAACAATGAGCAGTTCTTC
>TRBV3-1|-|TRBJ2-4|-
CASTRGGYKNIQYF
TGTGCCAGCACCCGAGGGGGATACAAAAACATTCAGTACTTC
>TRBV24-1|TRBD2|TRBJ2-1|few
CATRAGDLHNEQFF
TGTGCCACCAGAGCGGGAGACCTCCACAATGAGCAGTTCTTC
>TRBV13|-|TRBJ2-7|few
CARSLTSYEQYF
TGTGCCAGATCCTTAACCTCCTACGAGCAGTACTTC
>TRBV7-3|-|TRBJ2-1|-
CASSPIQGGSYNEQFF
TGTGCCAGCAGTCCGATACAGGGCGGCTCCTACAATGAGCAGTTCTTC
>TRBV4-2|TRBD1|TRBJ1-2|many
CASSQEWAGGHSYGYTF
TGTGCCAGCAGCCAAGAATGGGCAGGGGGCCACTCCTATGGCTACACCTTC
>TRBV10-3|-|TRBJ2-7|-
CAISGDRRAYEQYF
TGTGCCATCAGTGGCGACAGGAGGGCTTACGAGCAGTACTTC
>TRBV5-1|TRBD1|TRBJ1-5|-
CASSSTGLGNQPQHF
TGCGCCAGCAGCTCGACAGGGTTGGGGAATCAGCCCCAGCATTTT
>TRBV7-2|-|TRBJ2-4|-
CASSLAVGLAKNIQYF
TGTGCCAGCAGCTTAGCGGTAGGGCTAGCCAAAAACATTCAGTACTTC
>TRBV6-5|TRBD1|TRBJ2-2|few
CASSYLGQTYTGELFF
TGTGCCAGCAGTTACTTGGGACAGACTTACACCGGGGAGCTGTTTTTT
>TRBV7-2|-|TRBJ1-5|-
CASSERVGFSAQHF
TGTGCCAGCAGCGAAAGGGTTGGGTTTTCGGCCCAGCATTTT
>TRBV30|TRBD2|TRBJ2-1|once
CAWRELAGPYNEQFF
TGTGCCTGGAGGGAACTAGCGGGACCCTACAATGAGCAGTTCTTC